The 16 T cell receptor beta chains given below trace back to one sample, sequenced in a study of blood T cell repertoires in COVID-19. Only in-frame clones appear in the TCRdb table, and some are missing; sequencing was by immunoSEQ multiplex PCR. The sample holds about 430,000 clones; around 87% are singletons and the top ten take 1% to 1.3%. Sequenced input: PBMCs or T cells enriched from blood (not recorded which). The receptors were sampled from a man aged 30-40 years who had recovered from COVID-19.

This rearrangement joins TRBV19 to TRBJ2-3; perhaps TRBD2 as D (5 bases). Germline CDR1 reads LNHDA; CDR2 reads SQIVND (reference sequence). This CDR3 is 17 amino acids long. Trimming took 0 bases from V and 0 from J, leaving 13 bases between them. The CDR3 DNA reads as TGTGCCAGTAGTATAGATTGGGGAGAAACTAGCACAGATACGCAGTATTTT. It is translated as CASSIDWGETSTDTQYF.

The chain carries TRBV2 and TRBJ2-3; the D gene is possibly TRBD2 (6 bases). CDR3 length equals 13 residues. Between the trimmed V and J ends, which lost 6 bases and 5 bases, there was a span of 12 bases. Looked up from germline, CDR1 is SNHLY and CDR2 is FYNNEI. CDR3 sequence (DNA): TGTGCCAGCAGACTAGCCGAGGGAGATACGCAGTATTTT. It translates to CASRLAEGDTQYF.

This chain uses TRBV18 with TRBJ2-1; D may be TRBD2 (5 bases). Germline V gene sequence: CDR1 KGHSH, CDR2 LQKENI. The CDR3 runs to 15 residues. Trimming pared 6 bases from V and 3 bases from J, leaving 15 bases between. The CDR3 DNA reads TGTGCCAGCTCCCCCGGAGGAGACAACTACAATGAGCAGTTCTTC. Encoded protein: CASSPGGDNYNEQFF.

This rearrangement joins TRBV5-8 to TRBJ1-3; 7 bases are a match to TRBD1. CDR1 is SGHTS and CDR2 is YDEGEE in the germline V gene. With 3 bases clipped from V and 0 bases from J, the junction kept 6 bases outside the gene matches. The CDR3 totals 16 residues. DNA of the CDR3: TGTGCCAGCAGCTCTAGGGACAGCTACTCTGGAAACACCATATATTTT. It yields the protein CASSSRDSYSGNTIYF.

This clone was observed a few times. J is TRBJ1-5 and V is TRBV28; the D gene is possibly TRBD1 (5 bases). The CDR3 covers 14 residues. Per the germline V gene, CDR1 is MDHEN and CDR2 is SYDVKM. Trimming removed 5 bases at V and 6 bases at J, with 14 bases between. The CDR3: CASSETGLGQPQHF. The CDR3 bases are TGTGCCAGCAGTGAAACAGGTTTAGGTCAGCCCCAGCATTTT.

The chain links TRBV3-1 (or the pseudogene TRBV3-2) to TRBJ2-3; 14 bases agree with TRBD2. Germline CDR1 reads LGHDT; CDR2 reads YNNKEL (reference sequence). Trimming cost V 4 bases and J 3 bases; bases outside gene matches: 12. This CDR3 is 19 amino acids long. CDR3 sequence: CASSRKFGTSGRVTDTQYF. CDR3 nucleotides: TGTGCCAGCAGCCGCAAATTTGGGACTAGCGGGAGAGTTACAGATACGCAGTATTTT.

The chain links TRBV7-3 to TRBJ2-1; possibly TRBD2 for D (6 bases). The CDR3 has 15 residues. Looked up from germline, CDR1 is SGHTA and CDR2 is FQGTGA. V was shortened by 0 bases and J by 5 bases, with 11 bases between the two germline ends. Written as DNA, the CDR3 is TGTGCCAGCAGCTTAACCCCGGGACTTCACAATGAGCAGTTCTTC. Amino acid sequence: CASSLTPGLHNEQFF.

The rearrangement joins TRBV29-1 to TRBJ1-2, with TRBD1 matching 11 bases. The CDR3 has 13 amino acids. With 1 base clipped from V and 11 bases from J, the junction kept 6 bases outside the gene matches. Germline values: CDR1 SQVTM, CDR2 ANQGSEA. The CDR3 here is CSVEAGTGGGYTF. The CDR3 nucleotides read TGCAGCGTTGAAGCAGGGACAGGGGGTGGTTACACCTTC.

The chain employs TRBV5-4 and TRBJ2-7, with TRBD2 matching over 7 bases. Germline assignment: CDR1 SGHNT and CDR2 YYREEE (reference sequence). The CDR3 is 14 amino acids. The junction had 6 bases not matched to a gene; V was cut back by 1 base and J by 5 bases. DNA of the CDR3: TGTGCCAGCAGCTTGTGGGGGGGAGGCAACGAGCAGTACTTC. Translating gives CASSLWGGGNEQYF.

The chain uses TRBV4-1 and TRBJ1-2; no definite D call. The V end was cut by 4 bases, the J end by 6 bases, with 21 bases between. The CDR3 extends over 16 amino acids. Germline assignment: CDR1 MGHRA and CDR2 YSYEKL. CDR3 DNA: TGCGCCAGCAGCCTCAAACTAGAGCTCCAGGCCAATGGCTACACCTTC. The encoded protein is CASSLKLELQANGYTF.

This rearrangement joins TRBV3-1 (or the pseudogene TRBV3-2) to TRBJ2-1; the match to TRBD2 covers 8 bases. Germline V gives CDR1 LGHDT, CDR2 YNNKEL (reference sequence). After removal of 0 bases from V and 3 bases from J, the junction contained 4 bases not matched to a gene. CDR3 length: 16 residues. The CDR3 DNA reads TGTGCCAGCAGCCAAGATCCCGGGAGGGACTACAATGAGCAGTTCTTC. Its translation is CASSQDPGRDYNEQFF.

This chain uses TRBV19 with TRBJ2-3; D might be TRBD2 (6 bases). Germline CDR1 reads LNHDA; CDR2 reads SQIVND (reference sequence). V lost 10 bases to trimming and J lost 1 base, with 18 bases between them. CDR3 size: 15 residues. Here the CDR3 reads CATTKAASGTDTQYF. The CDR3 DNA is TGTGCCACCACCAAAGCGGCTAGCGGCACAGATACGCAGTATTTT.

The CDR3 nucleotides read TGTGCCAGCAGCCCAGGTGGCGGGGGCTACGAGCAGTACTTC. Translating it yields CASSPGGGGYEQYF. V usage is TRBV7-2 and J usage is TRBJ2-7; TRBD2 matches at 7 bases. The CDR3 covers 14 residues. The J segment lost 3 bases and the V segment lost 5 bases, leaving 7 bases of the junction unmatched. Germline CDR1 reads SGHTA; CDR2 reads FQGNSA. Variable domain in full (rest from reference TRBV7-2 and TRBJ2-7): GAGVSQSPSNKVTEKGKDVELRCDPISGHTALYWYRQSLGQGLEFLIYFQGNSAPDKSGLPSDRFSAERTGGSVSTLTIQRTQQEDSAVYLCASSPGGGGYEQYFGPGTRLTVT.

The CDR3 sequence is CASRFGTESYEQYF. The CDR3 DNA reads TGTGCCAGCAGGTTCGGGACAGAGTCCTACGAGCAGTACTTC. The V gene is TRBV3-1 (or the pseudogene TRBV3-2), the J gene TRBJ2-7; 7 bases are shared with TRBD1. The CDR3 extends over 14 amino acids. V trimming: 6 bases; J trimming: 1 base; junction bases outside the gene matches: 6. Germline V gene lookup returns CDR1 LGHDT and CDR2 YNNKEL (reference sequence).

In its sample, this clone was seen once. The chain joins TRBV12-1 to TRBJ2-1; the table's TRBD1 call for D was not verified on the DNA. TRBV12-1 constitutes a pseudogene. The CDR3 contains 16 residues. DNA for the CDR3: TGTGCCAGCAGCTTTGTCAGGGTAGGTTGCGACAATGAGCAGTTCTTC. This codes for CASSFVRVGCDNEQFF.

This clone was counted once. The rearrangement uses TRBV6-5 and TRBJ1-2; D unresolved. The CDR3 is made up of 14 amino acids. Germline V gives CDR1 MNHEY, CDR2 SVGAGI. The ends were cut back, 0 bases at V and 2 bases at J, with 7 bases in the middle. CDR3 in amino acids: CASSYSNGNYGYTF. The CDR3 DNA reads as TGTGCCAGCAGTTACTCGAACGGGAACTATGGCTACACCTTC.